These T cell receptor beta chains were read from a single sample in a study of shared clonotypes between healthy human individuals. Measured with immunoSEQ multiplex PCR; TCRdb has only the in-frame clones, and not every one. This table holds 600,000 to 750,000 clones, about 78% found once. The sample taken for sequencing was memory CD4+ T cells sorted from blood. These receptors all come from a woman aged 25 to 45 in good health. CDR3s include the opening cysteine and the closing phenylalanine or tryptophan.

cdr3_aa	v_call	j_call
CASSSPSAHTAYGYTF	TRBV5-1	TRBJ1-2
CASRDPEPYGYTF	TRBV2	TRBJ1-2
CASGTQETYYEQYF	TRBV7-2	TRBJ2-7
CASSLWGRASGNQPQHF	TRBV28	TRBJ1-5
CASSHKDFRYNEQFF	TRBV28	TRBJ2-1
CASGSADTQYF	TRBV5-6	TRBJ2-3
CASSLQRDSYGYTF	TRBV11-2	TRBJ1-2
CASSPGTEGYGYTF	TRBV5-4	TRBJ1-2
CASSISGRGTDTQYF	TRBV19	TRBJ2-3
CASSQDVQAWLTDTQYF	TRBV14	TRBJ2-3
CASSPPRKKGREQNTGELFF	TRBV18	TRBJ2-2
CASSLGDRDATEAFF	TRBV5-1	TRBJ1-1
CASSLGTAGNTIYF	TRBV5-1	TRBJ1-3
CASSQEAEVETQYF	TRBV4-1	TRBJ2-5
CASSQGQPIHIQYF	TRBV4-1	TRBJ2-4